This T cell receptor (beta chain) was retrieved from a study of T cell repertoires in cytomegalovirus infection. Study context: Public TCR beta signatures marked donors with CMV infection and the matching HLA. Whole-study results and caveats: CMV carriers having the relevant HLA were flagged by cumulative public TCR beta family frequency. Dominating the ex vivo response were TCR beta clonotypes that were CMV-specific and HLA-C-restricted.

TCRdb processed the reads anew with MiXCR; each CDR3 protein has one entry. The data hold hundreds of thousands of distinct CDR3 sequences, with over 20% observed a single time. A word on this clonotype: Its antigen remains unknown.

The CDR3 contains 12 residues. Per germline, CDR1 PRHDT and CDR2 FYEKMQ (reference sequence). V was pared by 5 bases and J by 5 bases, with 7 bases between. Material for sequencing was CD8+ T cells from PBMCs. The TCR sequence derives from a human donor in good health (CMV status not recorded). Some clones in this sample may be carry-over from other donors' samples. The rearrangement uses TRBV13 and TRBJ1-5; unclear D gene. The CDR3 sequence: CASSLADQPQHF. For the CDR3, the DNA is TGTGCCAGCAGCCTAGCTGATCAGCCCCAGCATTTT.